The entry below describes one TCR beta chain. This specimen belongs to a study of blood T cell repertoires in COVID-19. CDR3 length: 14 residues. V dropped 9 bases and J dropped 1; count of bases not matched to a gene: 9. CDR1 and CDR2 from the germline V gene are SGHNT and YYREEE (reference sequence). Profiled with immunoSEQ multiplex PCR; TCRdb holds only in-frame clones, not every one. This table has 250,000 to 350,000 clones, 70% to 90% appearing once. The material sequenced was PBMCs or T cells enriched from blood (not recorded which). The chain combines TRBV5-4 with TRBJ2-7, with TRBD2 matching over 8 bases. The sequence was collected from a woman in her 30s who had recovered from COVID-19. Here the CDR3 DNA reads TGTGCCACCCCACGGGGGGGGGTGTCCTACGAGCAGTACTTC. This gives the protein CATPRGGVSYEQYF.